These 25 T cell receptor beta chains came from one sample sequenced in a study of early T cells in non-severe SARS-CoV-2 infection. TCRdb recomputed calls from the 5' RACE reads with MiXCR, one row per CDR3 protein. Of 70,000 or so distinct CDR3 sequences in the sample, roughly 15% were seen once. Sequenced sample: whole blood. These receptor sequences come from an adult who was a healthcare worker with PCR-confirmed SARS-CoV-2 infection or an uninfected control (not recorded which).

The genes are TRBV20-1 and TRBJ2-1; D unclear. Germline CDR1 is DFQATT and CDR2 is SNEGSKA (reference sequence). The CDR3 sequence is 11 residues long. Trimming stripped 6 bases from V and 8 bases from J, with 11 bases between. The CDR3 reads CSAEPDDEQFF. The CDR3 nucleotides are TGCAGTGCGGAACCAGATGATGAGCAGTTCTTC.

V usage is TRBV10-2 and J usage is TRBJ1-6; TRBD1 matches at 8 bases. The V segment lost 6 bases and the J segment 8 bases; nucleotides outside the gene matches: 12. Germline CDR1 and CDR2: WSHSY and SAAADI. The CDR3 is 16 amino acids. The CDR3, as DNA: TGCGCCAGCAGACCAACAATCCAGGGGGCATATTCACCCCTCCACTTT. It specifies CASRPTIQGAYSPLHF.

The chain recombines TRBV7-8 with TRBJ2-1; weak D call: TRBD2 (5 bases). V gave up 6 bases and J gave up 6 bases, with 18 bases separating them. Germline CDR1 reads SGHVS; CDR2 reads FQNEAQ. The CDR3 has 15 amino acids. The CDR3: CASSIKRILGNEQFF. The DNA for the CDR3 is TGTGCCAGCAGTATTAAGCGGATTTTAGGCAATGAGCAGTTCTTC. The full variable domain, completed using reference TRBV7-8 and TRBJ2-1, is GAGVSQSPRYKVAKRGQDVALRCDPISGHVSLFWYQQALGQGPEFLTYFQNEAQLDKSGLPSDRFFAERPEGSVSTLKIQRTQQEDSAVYLCASSIKRILGNEQFFGPGTRLTVL.

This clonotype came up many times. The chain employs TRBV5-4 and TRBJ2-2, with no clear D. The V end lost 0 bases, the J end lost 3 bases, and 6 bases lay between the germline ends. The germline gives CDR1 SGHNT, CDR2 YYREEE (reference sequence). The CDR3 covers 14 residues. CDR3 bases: TGTGCCAGCAGCTTGGGGCAGGACACCGGGGAGCTGTTTTTT. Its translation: CASSLGQDTGELFF.

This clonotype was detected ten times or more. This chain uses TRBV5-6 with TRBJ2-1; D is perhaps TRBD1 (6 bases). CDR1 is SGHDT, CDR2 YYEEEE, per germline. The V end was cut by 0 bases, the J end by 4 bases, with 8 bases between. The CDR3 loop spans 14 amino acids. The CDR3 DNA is TGTGCCAGCAGCTTGGGGGGGCCGTACAATGAGCAGTTCTTC. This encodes CASSLGGPYNEQFF.

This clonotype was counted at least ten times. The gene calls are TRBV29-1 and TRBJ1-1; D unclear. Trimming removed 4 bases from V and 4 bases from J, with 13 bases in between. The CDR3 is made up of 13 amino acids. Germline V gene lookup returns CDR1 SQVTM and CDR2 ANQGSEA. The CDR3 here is CSVGPRYRTEAFF. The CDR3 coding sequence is TGCAGCGTTGGACCCCGTTACCGCACTGAAGCTTTCTTT.

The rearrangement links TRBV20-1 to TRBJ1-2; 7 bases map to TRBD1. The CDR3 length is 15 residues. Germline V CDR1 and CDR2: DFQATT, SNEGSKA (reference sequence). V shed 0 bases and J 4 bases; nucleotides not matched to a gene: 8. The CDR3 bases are TGCAGTGCTAGAGAACTAAGACAGGGCCCCTATGGCTACACCTTC. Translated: CSARELRQGPYGYTF.

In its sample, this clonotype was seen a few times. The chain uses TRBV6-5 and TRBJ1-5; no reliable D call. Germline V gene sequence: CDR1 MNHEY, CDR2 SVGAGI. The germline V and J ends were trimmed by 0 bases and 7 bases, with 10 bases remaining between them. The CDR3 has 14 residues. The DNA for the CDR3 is TGTGCCAGCAGTTACTCGATCCAGGACCAGCCCCAGCATTTT. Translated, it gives CASSYSIQDQPQHF.

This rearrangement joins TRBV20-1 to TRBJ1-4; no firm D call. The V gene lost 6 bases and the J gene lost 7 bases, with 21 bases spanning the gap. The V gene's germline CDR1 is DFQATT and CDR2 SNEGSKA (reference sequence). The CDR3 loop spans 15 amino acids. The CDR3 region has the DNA TGCAGTGCCCAAGACGGCGATGGCGATCTTGAAAAACTGTTTTTT. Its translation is CSAQDGDGDLEKLFF.

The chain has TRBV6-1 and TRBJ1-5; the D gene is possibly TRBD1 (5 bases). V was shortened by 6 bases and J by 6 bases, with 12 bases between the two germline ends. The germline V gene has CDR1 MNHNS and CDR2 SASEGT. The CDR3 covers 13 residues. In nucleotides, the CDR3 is TGTGCCAGCAGAGACAGTGGAAGTCAGCCCCAGCATTTT. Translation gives CASRDSGSQPQHF.

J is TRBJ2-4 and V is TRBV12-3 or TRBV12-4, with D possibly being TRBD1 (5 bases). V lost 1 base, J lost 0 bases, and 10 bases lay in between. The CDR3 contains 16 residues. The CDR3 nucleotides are TGTGCCAGCAGTTTAGGCCAGGGATTAGCCAAAAACATTCAGTACTTC. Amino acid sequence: CASSLGQGLAKNIQYF.

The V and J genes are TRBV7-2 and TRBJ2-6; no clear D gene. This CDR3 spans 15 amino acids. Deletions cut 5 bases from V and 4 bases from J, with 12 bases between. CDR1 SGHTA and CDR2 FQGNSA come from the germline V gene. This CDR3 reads CASSTLLGGANVLTF. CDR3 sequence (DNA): TGTGCCAGCAGCACCCTTCTTGGGGGGGCCAACGTCCTGACTTTC.

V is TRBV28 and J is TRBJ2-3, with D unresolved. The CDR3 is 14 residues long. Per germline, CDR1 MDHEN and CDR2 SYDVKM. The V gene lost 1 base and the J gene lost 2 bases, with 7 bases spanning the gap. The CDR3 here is CASSLSRNTDTQYF. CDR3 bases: TGTGCCAGCAGTTTATCACGGAACACAGATACGCAGTATTTT.

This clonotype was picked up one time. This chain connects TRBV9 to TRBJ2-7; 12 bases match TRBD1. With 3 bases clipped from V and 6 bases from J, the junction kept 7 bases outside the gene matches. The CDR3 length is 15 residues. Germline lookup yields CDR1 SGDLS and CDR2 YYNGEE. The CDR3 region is CASSATGTGGVEQYF. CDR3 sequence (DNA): TGTGCCAGCAGCGCGACCGGGACAGGGGGCGTCGAGCAGTACTTC.

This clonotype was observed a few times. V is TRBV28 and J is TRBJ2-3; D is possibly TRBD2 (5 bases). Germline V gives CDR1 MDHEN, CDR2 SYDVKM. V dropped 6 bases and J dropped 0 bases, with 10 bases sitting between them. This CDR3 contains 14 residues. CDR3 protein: CASRRVESTDTQYF. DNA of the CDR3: TGTGCCAGCAGGAGGGTCGAGAGCACAGATACGCAGTATTTT.

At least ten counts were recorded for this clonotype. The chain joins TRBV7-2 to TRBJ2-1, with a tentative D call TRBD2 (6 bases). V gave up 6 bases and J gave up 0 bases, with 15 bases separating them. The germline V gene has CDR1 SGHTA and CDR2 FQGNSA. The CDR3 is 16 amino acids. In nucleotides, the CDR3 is TGTGCCAGCAGTACCCGTGGGGGGAGCTCCTACAATGAGCAGTTCTTC. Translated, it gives CASSTRGGSSYNEQFF.

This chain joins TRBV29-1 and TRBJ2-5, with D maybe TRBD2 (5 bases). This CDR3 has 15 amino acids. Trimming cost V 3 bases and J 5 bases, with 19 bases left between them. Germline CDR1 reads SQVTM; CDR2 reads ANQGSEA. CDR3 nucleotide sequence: TGCAGCGTTGAGTTCGGTGCGGGCCGCCGGGAGACCCAGTACTTC. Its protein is CSVEFGAGRRETQYF.

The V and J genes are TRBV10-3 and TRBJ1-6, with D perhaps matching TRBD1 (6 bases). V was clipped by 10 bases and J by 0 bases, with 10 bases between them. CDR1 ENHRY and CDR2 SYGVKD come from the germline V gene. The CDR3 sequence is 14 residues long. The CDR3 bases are TGTGCCACGGCAGGGGACTCCTATAATTCACCCCTCCACTTT. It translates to CATAGDSYNSPLHF.

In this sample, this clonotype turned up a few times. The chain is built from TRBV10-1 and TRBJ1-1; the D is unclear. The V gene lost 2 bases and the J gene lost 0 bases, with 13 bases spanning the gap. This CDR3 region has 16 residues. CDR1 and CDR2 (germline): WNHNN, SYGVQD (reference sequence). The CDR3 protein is CASSENRQFMNTEAFF. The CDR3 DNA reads TGCGCCAGCAGTGAGAATAGACAATTTATGAACACTGAAGCTTTCTTT.

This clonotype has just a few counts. CDR3 protein: CASSQEAGSGYEQYF. DNA for the CDR3: TGTGCCAGCAGCCAAGAAGCGGGGAGCGGATACGAGCAGTACTTC. This chain links TRBV4-2 with TRBJ2-7; 7 bases agree with TRBD2. The CDR3 is 15 residues long. Germline V lookup: CDR1 LGHNA, CDR2 YNFKEQ. Trimming removed 0 bases from V and 4 bases from J; junction bases left unmatched: 6.

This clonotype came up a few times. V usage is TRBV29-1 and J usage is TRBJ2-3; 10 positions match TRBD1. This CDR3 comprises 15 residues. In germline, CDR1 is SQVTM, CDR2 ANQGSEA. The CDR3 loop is CSYKDPGQGTDTQYF. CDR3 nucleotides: TGCAGTTATAAGGACCCGGGACAGGGGACAGATACGCAGTATTTT.

CDR3 nucleotide sequence: TGTGCCAGCAGTCCCGCGGAGGGGCCCCAGCATTTT. Residues: CASSPAEGPQHF. This rearrangement joins TRBV2 to TRBJ1-5; no firm D call. Germline CDR1 SNHLY, CDR2 FYNNEI. Trimming left V 5 bases short and J 9 bases short, with 11 bases between. The CDR3 spans 12 residues.

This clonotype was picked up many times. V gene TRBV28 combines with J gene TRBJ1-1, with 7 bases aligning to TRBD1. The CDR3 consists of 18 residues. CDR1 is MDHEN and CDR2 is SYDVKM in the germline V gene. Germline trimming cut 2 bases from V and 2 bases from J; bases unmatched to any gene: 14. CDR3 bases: TGTGCCAGCAGTTTACTCTCAGCACGGGGACAGCTCAACACTGAAGCTTTCTTT. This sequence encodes CASSLLSARGQLNTEAFF.

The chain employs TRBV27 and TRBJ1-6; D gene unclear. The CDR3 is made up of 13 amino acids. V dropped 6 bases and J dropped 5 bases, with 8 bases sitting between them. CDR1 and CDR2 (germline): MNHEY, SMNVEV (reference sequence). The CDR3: CASSPIDNSPLHF. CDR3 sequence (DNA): TGTGCCAGCAGCCCTATTGATAATTCACCCCTCCACTTT.

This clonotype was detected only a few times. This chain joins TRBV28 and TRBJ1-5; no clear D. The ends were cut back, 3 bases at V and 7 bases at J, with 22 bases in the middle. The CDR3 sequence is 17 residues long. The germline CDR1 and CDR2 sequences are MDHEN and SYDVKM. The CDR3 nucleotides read TGTGCCAGCAGTTTGTGGGCAGTTACTACGGTCAAACAGCCCCAGCATTTT. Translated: CASSLWAVTTVKQPQHF.